These T cell receptor beta chains were read from a single sample in a study of blood T cell repertoires in COVID-19. Produced via immunoSEQ multiplex PCR; TCRdb's table is partial and in-frame only. Among about 260,000 clones, over 75% were seen once, and the ten largest hold about an eighth. The source material was peripheral blood. The receptors shown here come from a human donor in a cohort sampled during active COVID-19. Each CDR3 is given with its conserved first and last residue. Each record gives: V gene, J gene, clone size, D gene, CDR3 DNA, CDR3 protein. D genes are given only for firm matches. Some rows mark clone size as missing; the rest say once, few, many or name a class of expanded clone.

TRBV9	TRBJ1-6	once	TRBD1	TGTGCCAGCTCCTCGGGGGGGACAGAAAATTCACCCCTCCACTTT	CASSSGGTENSPLHF
TRBV18	TRBJ1-1	NA	NA	TGTGCCAGCTCAGGGTGGTCAGGGAACACTGAAGCTTTCTTT	CASSGWSGNTEAFF
TRBV4-3	TRBJ1-1	NA	NA	TGCGCCAGCAGCCAATCGTTCTCACAGGTGAACACTGAAGCTTTCTTT	CASSQSFSQVNTEAFF
TRBV9	TRBJ2-2	NA	NA	TGTGCCAGCAGCGTAGGGCGGGTTTCGTTAGGGGAGCTGTTTTTT	CASSVGRVSLGELFF
TRBV6-5	TRBJ1-2	NA	NA	TGTGCCAGTTTCATAGCTAACTATGGCTACACCTTC	CASFIANYGYTF
TRBV7-6	TRBJ2-1	NA	NA	TGTGCCAGCAGCCCCGATCAGGCCACCTACAATGAGCAGTTCTTC	CASSPDQATYNEQFF
TRBV28	TRBJ2-7	NA	TRBD2	TGTGCCAGCAGTCGAGGGGACTATTCCTACGAGCAGTACTTC	CASSRGDYSYEQYF
TRBV9	TRBJ2-7	NA	TRBD1	TGTGCCAGCAGCGTAGCAGGGACAGGGGTAGGCGAGCAGTACTTC	CASSVAGTGVGEQYF
TRBV4-3	TRBJ2-3	NA	TRBD2	TGCGCCAGCAGCCAAACCGGGACTAGCGGGAGGACCACAGATACGCAGTATTTT	CASSQTGTSGRTTDTQYF
TRBV7-8	TRBJ1-4	NA	TRBD1	TGTGCCAGCAGCTCTCGGACAGGGCTTGCAACTAATGAAAAACTGTTTTTT	CASSSRTGLATNEKLFF
TRBV11-2	TRBJ2-7	few	NA	TGTGCCAGCAGCCCCGGCTACGAGCAGTACTTC	CASSPGYEQYF
TRBV21-1	TRBJ2-1	NA	NA	TGTGCCAGCAGCACGCGGACTAGCGGACGCTCCTACAATGAGCAGTTCTTC	CASSTRTSGRSYNEQFF
TRBV3-1/TRBV3-2	TRBJ2-7	NA	TRBD1	TGTGCCAGCAGCCAATCAATGGGGACAGGGACGTACGCCTACGAGCAGTACTTC	CASSQSMGTGTYAYEQYF
TRBV20-1	TRBJ1-1	NA	NA	TGCAGTGCTAGAGAAGTCAGAGAAGCTTTCTTT	CSAREVREAFF
TRBV6-1	TRBJ1-5	NA	NA	TGTGCCAGCAGTGAAGTCCCCCGTAATCAGCCCCAGCATTTT	CASSEVPRNQPQHF
TRBV21-1	TRBJ1-5	NA	NA	TGTGCCAGCAGCACCAACTTCCGACAGGGAAATCAGCCCCAGCATTTT	CASSTNFRQGNQPQHF